One and the same sample provided the 30 T cell receptor beta chains below, sequenced in a study of T cell responses to AZD1222 COVID-19 vaccine. Measured with immunoSEQ multiplex PCR; TCRdb has only the in-frame clones, and not every one. The sample has about 140,000 clones, over 90% seen once. The source was peripheral blood, collected on day 0 of AZD1222 vaccination. Receptors originate from an adult in good health.

This clone was seen a few times. The V gene is TRBV12-5, the J gene TRBJ1-5; 8 nucleotides match TRBD1. Germline V CDR1 and CDR2: LGHNT, FRNRAP. The length of the CDR3 is 14 residues. J lost 2 bases, V lost 9 bases, and 6 bases had no gene match. Here the CDR3 DNA reads TGTGCTAGCGCTGACAGGGGAGGCAATCAGCCCCAGCATTTT. Its protein is CASADRGGNQPQHF.

V and J are TRBV7-2 and TRBJ2-7; D might be TRBD1 (6 bases). This CDR3 has 13 amino acids. Germline V gene sequence: CDR1 SGHTA, CDR2 FQGNSA. V lost 4 bases, J lost 3 bases, and 10 bases lay in between. This chain's CDR3 is CASSSRTDYEQYF. CDR3 bases: TGTGCCAGCAGCTCTCGGACAGACTACGAGCAGTACTTC. Drawing the rest from reference TRBV7-2 and TRBJ2-7, the complete variable domain is GAGVSQSPSNKVTEKGKDVELRCDPISGHTALYWYRQSLGQGLEFLIYFQGNSAPDKSGLPSDRFSAERTGGSVSTLTIQRTQQEDSAVYLCASSSRTDYEQYFGPGTRLTVT.

J is TRBJ2-1 and V is TRBV7-2, with D perhaps TRBD1 (5 bases). V was shortened by 0 bases and J by 6 bases, with 9 bases between the two germline ends. The CDR3 is 14 amino acids. The germline CDR1 and CDR2 sequences are SGHTA and FQGNSA. The CDR3 is CASSLALGRNEQFF. The CDR3 DNA is TGTGCCAGCAGCTTAGCACTGGGGCGCAATGAGCAGTTCTTC.

The chain couples TRBV4-1 to TRBJ1-4; 9 bases match TRBD1. The ends lost 5 bases at V and 8 bases at J; junction bases unmatched: 15. This CDR3 has 17 residues. Germline CDR1 reads MGHRA; CDR2 reads YSYEKL. CDR3 DNA: TGCGCCAGCAGCTTGGGACAGGGAAAAAAAATCTCGGAAAAACTGTTTTTT. It translates to CASSLGQGKKISEKLFF.

V is TRBV10-2 and J is TRBJ1-5, with a weak D call TRBD1 (5 bases). Germline CDR1 and CDR2: WSHSY and SAAADI. The CDR3 is made up of 14 amino acids. Deletions cut 9 bases from V and 2 bases from J, with 14 bases between. For the CDR3, the DNA is TGCGCCAGTTCCCTACAGGACGGCAATCAGCCCCAGCATTTT. This translates into CASSLQDGNQPQHF.

The chain joins TRBV6-5 to TRBJ2-5; D unclear. Germline values: CDR1 MNHEY, CDR2 SVGAGI. V was trimmed by 5 bases and J by 4 bases, leaving 11 bases between them. The CDR3 length is 13 residues. This CDR3 reads CASSHRRGETQYF. For the CDR3, the DNA is TGTGCCAGCAGTCATAGGAGAGGAGAGACCCAGTACTTC.

V gene TRBV2 combines with J gene TRBJ2-7; no definite D call. The CDR3 sequence is 13 residues long. Germline loops: CDR1 SNHLY, CDR2 FYNNEI. The germline V and J ends were trimmed by 7 bases and 0 bases, with 10 bases remaining between them. The CDR3 sequence is CASTRRVSYEQYF. CDR3 DNA: TGTGCCAGCACCCGAAGGGTCTCCTACGAGCAGTACTTC.

The table lists this clone with a few counts. The chain uses TRBV18 and TRBJ1-3; D remains ambiguous. Germline loops: CDR1 KGHSH, CDR2 LQKENI. CDR3 length: 15 residues. Trimming stripped 1 base from V and 0 bases from J, with 7 bases between. The CDR3 spells CASSPLSNSGNTIYF. The CDR3 nucleotides are TGTGCCAGCTCACCACTGTCTAACTCTGGAAACACCATATATTTT.

This chain joins TRBV6-5 and TRBJ2-7, with TRBD2 identical over 7 bases. Trimming cost V 6 bases and J 3 bases; bases outside gene matches: 11. In germline, CDR1 is MNHEY, CDR2 SVGAGI. The CDR3 extends over 15 amino acids. CDR3 coding DNA: TGTGCCAGCAGGAACGGACTAGTTGGTATCTACGAGCAGTACTTC. This encodes CASRNGLVGIYEQYF.

The chain employs TRBV5-1 and TRBJ2-1; D not certain. Germline CDR1 is SGHRS and CDR2 is YFSETQ. The CDR3 is made up of 14 amino acids. The V and J ends lost 0 bases and 5 bases respectively, with 9 bases between them. DNA of the CDR3: TGCGCCAGCAGCTTGGACAGCAGCAACAATGAGCAGTTCTTC. Amino acid sequence: CASSLDSSNNEQFF.

This chain uses TRBV5-4 with TRBJ1-1; D is ambiguous. Germline CDR1 is SGHNT and CDR2 is YYREEE (reference sequence). This CDR3 comprises 13 residues. V lost 4 bases, J lost 2 bases, and 9 bases lay in between. CDR3 sequence: CASSPAGNTEAFF. The CDR3 DNA sequence: TGTGCCAGCAGCCCCGCCGGAAACACTGAAGCTTTCTTT.

This clone was seen only once. The chain links TRBV28 to TRBJ2-7; D gene unclear. Germline CDR1 MDHEN, CDR2 SYDVKM. V lost 3 bases and J 4 bases, leaving 13 bases between the germline ends. The CDR3 has 14 amino acids. The DNA for the CDR3 is TGTGCCAGCAGTTTTTCGGGTTATAGGTACGAGCAGTACTTC. It yields the protein CASSFSGYRYEQYF.

The chain couples TRBV28 to TRBJ1-5; 8 positions agree with TRBD1. The J segment lost 6 bases and the V segment lost 2 bases, leaving 9 bases of the junction unmatched. Germline assignment: CDR1 MDHEN and CDR2 SYDVKM. The CDR3 extends over 16 amino acids. CDR3 amino acids: CASSLRGQGAGQPQHF. The CDR3 DNA reads TGTGCCAGCAGTTTAAGAGGTCAGGGGGCAGGTCAGCCCCAGCATTTT. The full variable domain, in which reference TRBV28 and TRBJ1-5 provide the parts outside the CDR3, is DVKVTQSSRYLVKRTGEKVFLECVQDMDHENMFWYRQDPGLGLRLIYFSYDVKMKEKGDIPEGYSVSREKKERFSLILESASTNQTSMYLCASSLRGQGAGQPQHFGDGTRLSIL.

This chain uses TRBV5-1 with TRBJ1-1; weak D call: TRBD1 (6 bases). CDR1 and CDR2 from the germline V gene are SGHRS and YFSETQ. CDR3 length: 15 residues. V was cut by 2 bases and J by 6 bases, with 17 bases left in between. The CDR3 is CASSFYALQGSEAFF. The CDR3 region has the DNA TGCGCCAGCAGCTTCTATGCCCTGCAGGGGTCTGAAGCTTTCTTT. Based on the CDR3 plus reference TRBV5-1 and TRBJ1-1, the full variable domain is KAGVTQTPRYLIKTRGQQVTLSCSPISGHRSVSWYQQTPGQGLQFLFEYFSETQRNKGNFPGRFSGRQFSNSRSEMNVSTLELGDSALYLCASSFYALQGSEAFFGQGTRLTVV.

The V call is TRBV27, the J call TRBJ1-6; unclear D gene. From germline, CDR1 is MNHEY and CDR2 SMNVEV (reference sequence). Trimming stripped 3 bases from V and 0 bases from J, with 9 bases between. This CDR3 spans 16 amino acids. For the CDR3, the DNA is TGTGCCAGCAGTTTTGATGCGAGCTCCTATAATTCACCCCTCCACTTT. This codes for CASSFDASSYNSPLHF.

The chain employs TRBV9 and TRBJ1-3; D gene uncertain. CDR1 and CDR2 (germline): SGDLS, YYNGEE. The CDR3 covers 15 residues. V gave up 0 bases and J gave up 3 bases, with 10 bases separating them. CDR3 sequence (DNA): TGTGCCAGCAGCGTAGCCTCTGGGTTTGGAAACACCATATATTTT. The encoded protein is CASSVASGFGNTIYF. Full variable domain (remainder filled in from reference TRBV9 and TRBJ1-3): DSGVTQTPKHLITATGQRVTLRCSPRSGDLSVYWYQQSLDQGLQFLIQYYNGEERAKGNILERFSAQQFPDLHSELNLSSLELGDSALYFCASSVASGFGNTIYFGEGSWLTVV.

The rearrangement links TRBV29-1 to TRBJ1-2, with D uncertain. Germline V gene lookup returns CDR1 SQVTM and CDR2 ANQGSEA. Trimming took off 2 bases at V and 2 bases at J, with 12 bases between the two ends. The CDR3 spans 14 residues. The CDR3 region is CSVETLYSNYGYTF. The CDR3 nucleotides are TGCAGCGTTGAAACGTTGTACAGCAACTATGGCTACACCTTC.

The genes are TRBV5-1 and TRBJ2-7; 12 bases match TRBD2. This CDR3 has 15 amino acids. Trimming took 4 bases from V and 3 from J; bases not matched to a gene: 5. Germline lookup yields CDR1 SGHRS and CDR2 YFSETQ. CDR3 protein: CASSHRTSGNYEQYF. The CDR3 coding sequence is TGCGCCAGCAGCCACAGGACTAGCGGGAACTACGAGCAGTACTTC.

J is TRBJ2-3 and V is TRBV28; the D gene is possibly TRBD2 (7 bases). V dropped 1 base and J dropped 3 bases, with 17 bases sitting between them. There are 17 residues in the CDR3. The germline V gene has CDR1 MDHEN and CDR2 SYDVKM. As DNA, the CDR3 is TGTGCCAGCAGTTTATCTAGGGGGGGGAGATGGACAGATACGCAGTATTTT. Translating gives CASSLSRGGRWTDTQYF.

The chain links TRBV11-3 to TRBJ2-3, with 11 bases identical to TRBD2. Germline V gene lookup returns CDR1 SGHNT and CDR2 YENEEA. Losses at the gene ends were 5 bases for V and 1 base for J; bases not matched to a gene: 5. The CDR3 loop spans 16 amino acids. CDR3: CASSGTSGRGTDTQYF. The CDR3 DNA follows: TGTGCCAGCAGCGGGACTAGCGGCAGGGGCACAGATACGCAGTATTTT.

This sequence joins TRBV3-1 (or the pseudogene TRBV3-2) and TRBJ2-2, with unresolved D. With 2 bases removed from V and 5 bases from J, the gap between germline ends came to 21 bases. Germline V lookup: CDR1 LGHDT, CDR2 YNNKEL (reference sequence). The CDR3 totals 18 residues. This CDR3 is CASSQTPKWESWTGELFF. In nucleotides, the CDR3 is TGTGCCAGCAGCCAAACTCCGAAGTGGGAAAGTTGGACCGGGGAGCTGTTTTTT.

This clone was seen many times. V gene TRBV30 combines with J gene TRBJ1-1; 8 nucleotides align to TRBD1. The germline gives CDR1 GTSNPN, CDR2 SVGIG (reference sequence). This CDR3 comprises 15 residues. V shed 3 bases, J shed 5 bases, and the junction held 11 bases outside the gene matches. CDR3 residues: CAWRGRGRIRTEAFF. For the CDR3, the DNA is TGTGCCTGGAGGGGCAGGGGGCGCATAAGGACTGAAGCTTTCTTT. The variable domain in full, completed from reference TRBV30 and TRBJ1-1, reads SQTIHQWPATLVQPVGSPLSLECTVEGTSNPNLYWYRQAAGRGLQLLFYSVGIGQISSEVPQNLSASRPQDRQFILSSKKLLLSDSGFYLCAWRGRGRIRTEAFFGQGTRLTVV.

The chain carries TRBV1 and TRBJ1-1; the DNA was not used to check the table's D call, TRBD1. TRBV1 is annotated as a pseudogene. The CDR3 length is 17 residues. The CDR3 sequence is CTSSQVYRTGRDTEAFF. CDR3 DNA sequence: TGCACCAGCAGCCAAGTTTACCGGACAGGGCGGGACACTGAAGCTTTCTTT.

V gene TRBV9 combines with J gene TRBJ2-3, with 7 bases identical to TRBD2. CDR1 and CDR2 from the germline V gene are SGDLS and YYNGEE. J gave up 3 bases and V 4 bases, and 5 bases lay outside the gene matches. The CDR3 runs 14 residues. DNA of the CDR3: TGTGCCAGCAGCACGGGAGGTTGGACAGATACGCAGTATTTT. It specifies CASSTGGWTDTQYF.

The chain is built from TRBV19 and TRBJ2-1; 8 positions agree with TRBD2. The V gene's germline CDR1 is LNHDA and CDR2 SQIVND (reference sequence). The V gene end was trimmed by 6 bases and the J gene end by 6 bases; junction bases not matched to a gene: 7. There are 14 residues in the CDR3. CDR3: CASRTSGGSNEQFF. DNA for the CDR3: TGTGCCAGTAGAACTAGCGGAGGAAGCAATGAGCAGTTCTTC.

This chain connects TRBV11-2 to TRBJ2-2; 8 nucleotides agree with TRBD2. With V trimmed by 0 bases and J by 5 bases, 14 bases remained unmatched. This CDR3 has 19 residues. Germline V CDR1 and CDR2: SGHAT, FQNNGV. CDR3 bases: TGTGCCAGCAGCTTAGATCCCCTTTGGCGGGAGGTGGGGACCGGGGAGCTGTTTTTT. Translation gives CASSLDPLWREVGTGELFF.

The CDR3 sequence: CASSLDGTNEKLFF. The DNA for the CDR3 is TGCGCCAGCAGCTTGGACGGGACTAATGAAAAACTGTTTTTT. The chain couples TRBV5-1 to TRBJ1-4, with no clear D. Between the trimmed V and J ends, which lost 0 bases and 2 bases, there was a span of 5 bases. Germline V gives CDR1 SGHRS, CDR2 YFSETQ. The CDR3 spans 14 residues.

For this clone: The sample holds other DNA sequences that translate to the same CDR3. J is TRBJ1-2 and V is TRBV11-2, with a tentative D call TRBD1 (6 bases). Germline V gene data show CDR1 as SGHAT and CDR2 as FQNNGV. The CDR3 runs to 14 residues. Trimming pared 1 base from V and 2 bases from J, leaving 8 bases between. The DNA for the CDR3 is TGTGCCAGCAGCTTAGGAACAGGGAACTATGGCTACACCTTC. Protein: CASSLGTGNYGYTF.

This chain links TRBV5-1 with TRBJ1-2; D might be TRBD1 (5 bases). The CDR3 extends over 15 amino acids. From germline, CDR1 is SGHRS and CDR2 YFSETQ. The V gene lost 3 bases and the J gene lost 0 bases, with 12 bases spanning the gap. The CDR3 protein is CASSSGLAANYGYTF. CDR3 sequence (DNA): TGCGCCAGCAGCTCGGGACTGGCAGCTAACTATGGCTACACCTTC.

The rearrangement links TRBV4-1 to TRBJ2-1; D is uncertain. Trimming removed 2 bases at V and 9 bases at J, with 14 bases between. The CDR3 has 14 amino acids. Germline V CDR1 and CDR2: MGHRA, YSYEKL. The CDR3 nucleotides read TGCGCCAGCAGCCAATTCGCTATCTCGCGTGAGCAGTTCTTC. Translating gives CASSQFAISREQFF.